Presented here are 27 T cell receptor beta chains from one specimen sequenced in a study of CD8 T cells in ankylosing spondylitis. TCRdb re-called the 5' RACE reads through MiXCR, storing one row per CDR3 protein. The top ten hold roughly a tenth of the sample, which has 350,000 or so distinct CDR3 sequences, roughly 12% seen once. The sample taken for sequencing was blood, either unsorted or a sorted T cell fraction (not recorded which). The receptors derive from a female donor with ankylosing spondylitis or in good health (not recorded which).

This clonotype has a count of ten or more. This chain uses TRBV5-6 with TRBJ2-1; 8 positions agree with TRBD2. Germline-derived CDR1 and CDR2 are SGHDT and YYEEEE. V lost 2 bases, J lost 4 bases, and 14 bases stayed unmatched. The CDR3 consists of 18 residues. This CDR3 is CASSFLLDLGGGYNEQFF. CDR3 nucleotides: TGTGCCAGCAGCTTCCTACTAGATTTGGGCGGGGGGTACAATGAGCAGTTCTTC. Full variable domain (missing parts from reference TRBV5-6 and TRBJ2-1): DAGVTQSPTHLIKTRGQQVTLRCSPKSGHDTVSWYQQALGQGPQFIFQYYEEEERQRGNFPDRFSGHQFPNYSSELNVNALLLGDSALYLCASSFLLDLGGGYNEQFFGPGTRLTVL.

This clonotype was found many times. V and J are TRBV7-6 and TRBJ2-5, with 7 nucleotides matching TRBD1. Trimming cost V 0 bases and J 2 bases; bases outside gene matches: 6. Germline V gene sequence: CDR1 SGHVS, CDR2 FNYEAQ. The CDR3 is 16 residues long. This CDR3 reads CASSLAGTDFQETQYF. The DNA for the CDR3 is TGTGCCAGCAGCTTAGCCGGGACAGACTTTCAAGAGACCCAGTACTTC. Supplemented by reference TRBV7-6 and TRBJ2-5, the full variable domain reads GAGVSQSPRYKVTKRGQDVALRCDPISGHVSLYWYRQALGQGPEFLTYFNYEAQQDKSGLPNDRFSAERPEGSISTLTIQRTEQRDSAMYRCASSLAGTDFQETQYFGPGTRLLVL.

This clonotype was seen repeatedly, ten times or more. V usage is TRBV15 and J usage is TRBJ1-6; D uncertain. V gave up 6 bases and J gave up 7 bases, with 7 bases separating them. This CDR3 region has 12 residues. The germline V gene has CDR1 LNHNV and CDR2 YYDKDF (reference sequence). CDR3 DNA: TGTGCCACCAGTAAGGGAAATTCACCCCTCCACTTT. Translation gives CATSKGNSPLHF. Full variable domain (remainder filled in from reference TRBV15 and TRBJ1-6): DAMVIQNPRYQVTQFGKPVTLSCSQTLNHNVMYWYQQKSSQAPKLLFHYYDKDFNNEADTPDNFQSRRPNTSFCFLDIRSPGLGDTAMYLCATSKGNSPLHFGNGTRLTVT.

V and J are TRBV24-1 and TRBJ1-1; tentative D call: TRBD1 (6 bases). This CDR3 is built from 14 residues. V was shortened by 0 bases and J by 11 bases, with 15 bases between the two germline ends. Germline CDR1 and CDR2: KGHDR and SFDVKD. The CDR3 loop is CATSDLHRENWAFF. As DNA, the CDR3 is TGTGCCACCAGTGATTTGCACAGGGAGAATTGGGCTTTCTTT.

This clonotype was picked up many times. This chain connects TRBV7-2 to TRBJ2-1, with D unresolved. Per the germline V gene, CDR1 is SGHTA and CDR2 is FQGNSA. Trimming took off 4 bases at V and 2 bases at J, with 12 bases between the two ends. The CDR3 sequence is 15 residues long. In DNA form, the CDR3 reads TGTGCCAGCAGCTACGCAGGTCGGACCTACAATGAGCAGTTCTTC. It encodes CASSYAGRTYNEQFF.

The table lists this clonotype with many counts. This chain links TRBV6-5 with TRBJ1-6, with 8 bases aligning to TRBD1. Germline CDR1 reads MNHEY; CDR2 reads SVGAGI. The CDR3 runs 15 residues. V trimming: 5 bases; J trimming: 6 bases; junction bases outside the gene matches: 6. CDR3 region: CASSNGQGTNSPLHF. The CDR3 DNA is TGTGCCAGCAGTAACGGACAGGGCACTAATTCACCCCTCCACTTT.

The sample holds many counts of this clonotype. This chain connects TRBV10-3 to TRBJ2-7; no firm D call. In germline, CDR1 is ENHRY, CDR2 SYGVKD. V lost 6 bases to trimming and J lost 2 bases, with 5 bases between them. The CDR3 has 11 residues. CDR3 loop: CAIRSTYEQYF. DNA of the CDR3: TGTGCCATCAGATCAACCTACGAGCAGTACTTC.

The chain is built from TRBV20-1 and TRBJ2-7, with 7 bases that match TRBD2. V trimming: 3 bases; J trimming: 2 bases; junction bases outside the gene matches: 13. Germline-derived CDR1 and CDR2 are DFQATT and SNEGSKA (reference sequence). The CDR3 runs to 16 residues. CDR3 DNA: TGCAGTGCTAGTAGTGCCGGCGGGAGAGACGCCTACGAGCAGTACTTC. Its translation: CSASSAGGRDAYEQYF.

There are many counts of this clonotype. CDR3 sequence reads: CRSLSGPKAGYTF. The CDR3 DNA reads TGCAGGTCCCTTTCCGGGCCTAAGGCCGGCTACACCTTC. The chain recombines TRBV29-1 with TRBJ1-2, with no clear D. The germline V gene has CDR1 SQVTM and CDR2 ANQGSEA. The length of the CDR3 is 13 residues.

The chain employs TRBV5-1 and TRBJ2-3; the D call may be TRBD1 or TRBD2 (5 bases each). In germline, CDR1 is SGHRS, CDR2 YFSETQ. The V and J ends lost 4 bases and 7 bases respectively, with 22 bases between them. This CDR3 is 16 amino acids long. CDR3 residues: CASSITVGAGANTQYF. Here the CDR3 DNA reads TGCGCCAGCAGCATCACAGTGGGCGCCGGGGCAAATACGCAGTATTTT.

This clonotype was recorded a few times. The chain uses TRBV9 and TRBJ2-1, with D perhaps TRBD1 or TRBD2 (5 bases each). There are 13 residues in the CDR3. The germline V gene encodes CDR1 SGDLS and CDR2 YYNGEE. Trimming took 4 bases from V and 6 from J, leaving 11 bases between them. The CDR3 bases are TGTGCCAGCAGCCCCGGGACCCCCAATGAGCAGTTCTTC. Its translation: CASSPGTPNEQFF. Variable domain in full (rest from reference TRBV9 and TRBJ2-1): DSGVTQTPKHLITATGQRVTLRCSPRSGDLSVYWYQQSLDQGLQFLIQYYNGEERAKGNILERFSAQQFPDLHSELNLSSLELGDSALYFCASSPGTPNEQFFGPGTRLTVL.

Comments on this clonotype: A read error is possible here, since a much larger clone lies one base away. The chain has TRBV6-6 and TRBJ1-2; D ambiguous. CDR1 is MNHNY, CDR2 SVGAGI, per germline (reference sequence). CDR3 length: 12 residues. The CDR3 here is CASSPIGYSYTF. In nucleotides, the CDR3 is TGTGCCAGCAGTCCCATTGGCTATAGCTACACCTTC.

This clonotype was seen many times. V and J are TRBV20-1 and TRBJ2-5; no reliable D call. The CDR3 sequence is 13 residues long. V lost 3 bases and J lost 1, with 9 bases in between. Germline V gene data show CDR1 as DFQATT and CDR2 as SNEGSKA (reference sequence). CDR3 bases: TGCAGTGCTAGGTCTGCACCCCAAGAGACCCAGTACTTC. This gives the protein CSARSAPQETQYF.

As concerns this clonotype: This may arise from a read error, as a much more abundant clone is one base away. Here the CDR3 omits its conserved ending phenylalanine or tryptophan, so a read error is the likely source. CDR3 nucleotide sequence: TGTGCCAGCAGTGAGAGACAGGCAGGTGGCTACACCTTA. It specifies CASSERQAGGYTL. The gene calls are TRBV6-1 and TRBJ1-2; D possibly corresponds to TRBD1 (6 bases). With 3 bases removed from V and 7 bases from J, the gap between germline ends came to 12 bases. This CDR3 comprises 13 residues. Germline CDR1 is MNHNS and CDR2 is SASEGT.

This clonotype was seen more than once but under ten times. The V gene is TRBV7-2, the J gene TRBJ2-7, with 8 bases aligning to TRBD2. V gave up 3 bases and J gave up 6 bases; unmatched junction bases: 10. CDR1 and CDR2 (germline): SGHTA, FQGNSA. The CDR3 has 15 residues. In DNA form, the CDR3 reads TGTGCCAGCAGCTTCACTAGCGGCCCCCGAGGCGAGCAGTACTTC. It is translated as CASSFTSGPRGEQYF.

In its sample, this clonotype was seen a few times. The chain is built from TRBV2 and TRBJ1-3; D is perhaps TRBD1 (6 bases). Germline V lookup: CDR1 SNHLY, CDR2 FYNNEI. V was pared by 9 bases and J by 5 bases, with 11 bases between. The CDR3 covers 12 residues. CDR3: CASGGGRNTIYF. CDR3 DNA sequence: TGTGCCAGTGGAGGGGGTAGAAACACCATATATTTT. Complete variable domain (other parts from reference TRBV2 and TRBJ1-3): EPEVTQTPSHQVTQMGQEVILRCVPISNHLYFYWYRQILGQKVEFLVSFYNNEISEKSEIFDDQFSVERPDGSNFTLKIRSTKLEDSAMYFCASGGGRNTIYFGEGSWLTVV.

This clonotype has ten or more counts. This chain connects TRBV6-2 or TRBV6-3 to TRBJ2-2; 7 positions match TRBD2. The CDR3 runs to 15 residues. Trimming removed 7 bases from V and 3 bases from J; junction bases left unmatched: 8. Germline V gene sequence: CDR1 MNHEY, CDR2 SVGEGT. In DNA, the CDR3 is TGTGCCAGCACCCTGACTAGCACCCACACCGGGGAGCTGTTTTTT. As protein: CASTLTSTHTGELFF.

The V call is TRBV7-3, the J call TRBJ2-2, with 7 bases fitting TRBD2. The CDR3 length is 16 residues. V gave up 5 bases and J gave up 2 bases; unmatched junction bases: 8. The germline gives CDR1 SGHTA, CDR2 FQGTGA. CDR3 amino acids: CASSLVGGDNTGELFF. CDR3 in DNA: TGTGCCAGCAGCCTAGTTGGGGGGGACAACACCGGGGAGCTGTTTTTT.

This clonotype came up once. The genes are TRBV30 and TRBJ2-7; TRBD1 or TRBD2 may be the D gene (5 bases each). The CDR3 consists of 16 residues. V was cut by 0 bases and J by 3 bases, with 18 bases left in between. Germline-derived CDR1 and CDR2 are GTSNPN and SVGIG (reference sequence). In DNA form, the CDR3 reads TGTGCCTGGAGTGTACGGGGACGGATGAACGACTACGAGCAGTACTTC. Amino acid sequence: CAWSVRGRMNDYEQYF. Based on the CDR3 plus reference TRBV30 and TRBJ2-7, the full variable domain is SQTIHQWPATLVQPVGSPLSLECTVEGTSNPNLYWYRQAAGRGLQLLFYSVGIGQISSEVPQNLSASRPQDRQFILSSKKLLLSDSGFYLCAWSVRGRMNDYEQYFGPGTRLTVT.

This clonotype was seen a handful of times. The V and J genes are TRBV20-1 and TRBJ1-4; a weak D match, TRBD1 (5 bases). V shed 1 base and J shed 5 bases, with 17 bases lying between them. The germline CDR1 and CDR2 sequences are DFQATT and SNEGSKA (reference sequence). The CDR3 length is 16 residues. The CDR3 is CSARGRGTLRNEKLFF. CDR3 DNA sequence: TGCAGTGCTAGAGGGCGGGGGACCCTTAGGAATGAAAAACTGTTTTTT.

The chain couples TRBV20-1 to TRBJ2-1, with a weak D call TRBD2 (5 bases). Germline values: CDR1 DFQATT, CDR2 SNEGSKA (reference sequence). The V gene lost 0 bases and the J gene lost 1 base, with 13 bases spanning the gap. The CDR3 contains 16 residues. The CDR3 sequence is CSARDRAGSSYNEQFF. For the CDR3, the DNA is TGCAGTGCTAGAGATCGCGCGGGTTCTTCCTACAATGAGCAGTTCTTC.

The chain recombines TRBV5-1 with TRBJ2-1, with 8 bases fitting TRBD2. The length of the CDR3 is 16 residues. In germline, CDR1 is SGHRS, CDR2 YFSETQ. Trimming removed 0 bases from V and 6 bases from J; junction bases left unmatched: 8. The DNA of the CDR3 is TGCGCCAGCAGCTTGGCCGGGACTAGTCCCTTCAATGAGCAGTTCTTC. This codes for CASSLAGTSPFNEQFF.

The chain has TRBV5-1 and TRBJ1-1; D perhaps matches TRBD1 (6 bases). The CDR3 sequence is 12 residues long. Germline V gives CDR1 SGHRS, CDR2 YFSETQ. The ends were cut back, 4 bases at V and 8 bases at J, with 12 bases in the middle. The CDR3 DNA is TGCGCCAGCAGCGGGGGACACCTGGAAGCTTTCTTT. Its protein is CASSGGHLEAFF.

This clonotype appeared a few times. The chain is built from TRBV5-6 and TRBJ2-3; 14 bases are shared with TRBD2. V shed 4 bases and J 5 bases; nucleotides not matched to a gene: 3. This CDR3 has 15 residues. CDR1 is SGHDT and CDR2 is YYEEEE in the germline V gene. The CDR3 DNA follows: TGTGCCAGCAGCCCGGGACTAGCGGGAGAAGATACGCAGTATTTT. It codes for CASSPGLAGEDTQYF.

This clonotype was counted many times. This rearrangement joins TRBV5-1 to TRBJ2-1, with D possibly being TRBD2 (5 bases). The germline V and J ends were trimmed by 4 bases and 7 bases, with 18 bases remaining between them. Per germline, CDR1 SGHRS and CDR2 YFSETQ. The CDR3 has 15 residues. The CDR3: CASSPGGLATNEQFF. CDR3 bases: TGCGCCAGCAGCCCCGGAGGACTGGCTACAAATGAGCAGTTCTTC.

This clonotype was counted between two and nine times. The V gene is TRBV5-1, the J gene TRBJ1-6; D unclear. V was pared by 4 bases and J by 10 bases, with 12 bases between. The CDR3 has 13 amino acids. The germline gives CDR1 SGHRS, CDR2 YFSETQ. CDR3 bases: TGCGCCAGCAGCCAGAAGGAGGGATCACCCCTCCACTTT. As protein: CASSQKEGSPLHF.

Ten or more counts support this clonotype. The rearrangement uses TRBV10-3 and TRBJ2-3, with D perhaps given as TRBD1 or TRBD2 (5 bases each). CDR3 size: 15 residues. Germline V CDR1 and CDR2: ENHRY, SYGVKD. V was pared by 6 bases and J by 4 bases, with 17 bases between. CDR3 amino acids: CAISRDPLSADTQYF. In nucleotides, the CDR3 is TGTGCCATCAGCCGGGACCCCCTTTCCGCAGATACGCAGTATTTT.